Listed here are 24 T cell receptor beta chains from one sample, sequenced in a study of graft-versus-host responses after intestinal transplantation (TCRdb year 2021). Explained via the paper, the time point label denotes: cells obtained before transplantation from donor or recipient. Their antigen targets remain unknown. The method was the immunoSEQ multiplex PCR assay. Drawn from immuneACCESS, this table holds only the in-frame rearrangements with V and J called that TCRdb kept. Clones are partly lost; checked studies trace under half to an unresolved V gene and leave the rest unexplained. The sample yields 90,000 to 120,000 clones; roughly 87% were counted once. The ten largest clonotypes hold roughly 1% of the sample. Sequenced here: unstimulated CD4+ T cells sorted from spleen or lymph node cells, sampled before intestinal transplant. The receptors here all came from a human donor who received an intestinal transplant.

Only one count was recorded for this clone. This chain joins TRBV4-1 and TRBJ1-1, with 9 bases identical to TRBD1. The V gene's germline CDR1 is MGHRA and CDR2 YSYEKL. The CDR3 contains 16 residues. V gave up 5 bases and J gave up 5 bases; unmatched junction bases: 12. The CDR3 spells CASSATGGGRETEAFF. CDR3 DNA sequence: TGCGCCAGCAGCGCGACAGGGGGAGGGAGGGAAACTGAAGCTTTCTTT.

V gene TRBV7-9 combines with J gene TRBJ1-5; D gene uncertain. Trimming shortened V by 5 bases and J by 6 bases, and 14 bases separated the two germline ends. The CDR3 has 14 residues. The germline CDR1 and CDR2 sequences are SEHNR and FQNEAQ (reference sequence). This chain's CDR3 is CASSPGVSGQPQHF. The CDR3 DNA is TGTGCCAGCAGCCCAGGCGTTAGCGGTCAGCCCCAGCATTTT.

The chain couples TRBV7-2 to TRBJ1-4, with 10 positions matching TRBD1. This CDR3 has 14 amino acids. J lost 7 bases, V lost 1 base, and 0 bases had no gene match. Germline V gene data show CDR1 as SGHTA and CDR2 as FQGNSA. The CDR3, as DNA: TGTGCCAGCAGCTTAGGGACAGGGGGTGAAAAACTGTTTTTT. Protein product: CASSLGTGGEKLFF.

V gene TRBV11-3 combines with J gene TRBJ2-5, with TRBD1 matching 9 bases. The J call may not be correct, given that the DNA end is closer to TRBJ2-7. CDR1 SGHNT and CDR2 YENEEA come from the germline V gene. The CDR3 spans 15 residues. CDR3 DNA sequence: TGTGCCAGCAGTACAGGGGGCTCCACAAGCTACGAGCAGTACTTC. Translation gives CASSTGGSTSYEQYF.

This CDR3 is CARSLIVALTYGYTF. The CDR3 region has the DNA TGTGCCAGAAGCTTGATAGTGGCCTTGACCTATGGCTACACCTTC. The chain has TRBV5-3 and TRBJ1-2; D unresolved. TRBV5-3 has ORF status, its function being uncertain. The CDR3 is 15 residues long. Trimming shortened V by 1 base and J by 4 bases, and 14 bases separated the two germline ends.

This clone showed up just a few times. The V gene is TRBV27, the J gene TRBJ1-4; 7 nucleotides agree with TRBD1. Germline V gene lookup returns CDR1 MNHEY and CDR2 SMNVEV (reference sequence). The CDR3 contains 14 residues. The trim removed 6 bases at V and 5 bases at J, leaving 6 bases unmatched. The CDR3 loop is CASSKGAPNEKLFF. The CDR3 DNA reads TGTGCCAGCAGCAAGGGGGCTCCCAATGAAAAACTGTTTTTT.

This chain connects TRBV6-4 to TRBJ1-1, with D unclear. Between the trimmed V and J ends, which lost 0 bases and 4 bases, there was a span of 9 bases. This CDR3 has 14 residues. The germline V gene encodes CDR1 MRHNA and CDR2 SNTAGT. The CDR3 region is CASSDSIFFTEAFF. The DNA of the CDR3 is TGTGCCAGCAGTGACTCGATCTTTTTCACTGAAGCTTTCTTT.

The CDR3 DNA follows: TGTGCCAGCAGTCACTGGGGCAGGCCGAACACTGAAGCTTTCTTT. This codes for CASSHWGRPNTEAFF. The rearrangement uses TRBV6-5 and TRBJ1-1, with D possibly TRBD1 on 5 matching bases. The germline V gene has CDR1 MNHEY and CDR2 SVGAGI. The CDR3 is made up of 15 amino acids. V was cut by 5 bases and J by 1 base, with 14 bases left in between.

Here the CDR3 DNA reads TGTGCCATCAGTGCCAACTATGGCTACACCTTC. This gives the protein CAISANYGYTF. The chain links TRBV10-3 to TRBJ1-2; D is unclear. The V gene's germline CDR1 is ENHRY and CDR2 SYGVKD. This CDR3 region has 11 residues. Trimming took 4 bases from V and 2 from J, leaving 2 bases between them.

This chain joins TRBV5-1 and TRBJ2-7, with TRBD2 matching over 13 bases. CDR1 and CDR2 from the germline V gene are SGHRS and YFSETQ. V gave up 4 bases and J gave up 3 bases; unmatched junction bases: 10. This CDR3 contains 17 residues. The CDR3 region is CASSQVLAGGLSYEQYF. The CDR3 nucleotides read TGCGCCAGCAGCCAGGTACTAGCGGGAGGGCTAAGCTACGAGCAGTACTTC.

The CDR3 coding sequence is TGTGCCAGCAGTCGGGAGGTGAACACTGAAGCTTTCTTT. Its translation is CASSREVNTEAFF. The chain links TRBV2 to TRBJ1-1; D is ambiguous. V was pared by 5 bases and J by 0 bases, with 7 bases between. Germline lookup yields CDR1 SNHLY and CDR2 FYNNEI. The CDR3 contains 13 residues.

The CDR3 reads CASSLEGRMATEAFF. The CDR3 DNA follows: TGCGCCAGCAGCTTGGAGGGGAGGATGGCTACTGAAGCTTTCTTT. This sequence joins TRBV5-1 and TRBJ1-1, with a possible D match to TRBD1 (5 bases). CDR3 length: 15 residues. Trimming pared 0 bases from V and 5 bases from J, leaving 14 bases between. Germline V gene lookup returns CDR1 SGHRS and CDR2 YFSETQ.

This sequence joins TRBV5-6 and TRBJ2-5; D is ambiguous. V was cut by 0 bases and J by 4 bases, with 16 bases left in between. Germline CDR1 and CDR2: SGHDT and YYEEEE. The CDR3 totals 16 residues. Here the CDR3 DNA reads TGTGCCAGCAGCTTGGCCGCCAACCAAAGTACAGAGACCCAGTACTTC. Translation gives CASSLAANQSTETQYF.

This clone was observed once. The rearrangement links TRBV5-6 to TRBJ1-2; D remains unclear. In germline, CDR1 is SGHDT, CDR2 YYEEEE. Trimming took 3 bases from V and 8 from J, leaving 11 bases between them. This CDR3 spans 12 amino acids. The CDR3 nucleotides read TGTGCCAGCAGCTATTCTCTATCCGGCTACACCTTC. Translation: CASSYSLSGYTF.

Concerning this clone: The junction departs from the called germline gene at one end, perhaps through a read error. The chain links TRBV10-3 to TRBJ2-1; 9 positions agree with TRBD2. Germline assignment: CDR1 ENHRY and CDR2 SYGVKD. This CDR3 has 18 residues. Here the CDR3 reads CAISPGQAVAGAPNEQLF. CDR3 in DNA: TGTGCCATCAGTCCAGGACAGGCGGTAGCGGGAGCTCCCAATGAGCAGCTCTTC.

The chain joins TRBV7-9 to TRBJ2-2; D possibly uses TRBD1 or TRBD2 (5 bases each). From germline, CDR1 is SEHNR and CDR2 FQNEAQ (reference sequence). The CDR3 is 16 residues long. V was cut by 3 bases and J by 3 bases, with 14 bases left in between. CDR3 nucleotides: TGTGCCAGCAGCTTTTCCGGGACGGACCACACCGGGGAGCTGTTTTTT. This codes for CASSFSGTDHTGELFF.

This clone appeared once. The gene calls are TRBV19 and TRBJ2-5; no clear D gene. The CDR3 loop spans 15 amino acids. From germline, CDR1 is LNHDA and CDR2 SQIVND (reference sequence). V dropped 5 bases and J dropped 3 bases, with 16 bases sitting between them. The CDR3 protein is CASSVPRLGKETQYF. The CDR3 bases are TGTGCCAGTAGTGTACCCAGACTGGGGAAAGAGACCCAGTACTTC.

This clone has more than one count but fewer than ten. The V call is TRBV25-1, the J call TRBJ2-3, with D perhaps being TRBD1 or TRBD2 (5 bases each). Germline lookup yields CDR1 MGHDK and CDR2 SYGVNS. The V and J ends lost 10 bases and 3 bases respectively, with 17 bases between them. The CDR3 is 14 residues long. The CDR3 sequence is CATRPAGATDTQYF. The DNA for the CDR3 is TGTGCCACCCGACCGGCCGGGGCAACAGATACGCAGTATTTT. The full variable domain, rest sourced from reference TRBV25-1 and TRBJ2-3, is EADIYQTPRYLVIGTGKKITLECSQTMGHDKMYWYQQDPGMELHLIHYSYGVNSTEKGDLSSESTVSRIRTEHFPLTLESARPSHTSQYLCATRPAGATDTQYFGPGTRLTVL.

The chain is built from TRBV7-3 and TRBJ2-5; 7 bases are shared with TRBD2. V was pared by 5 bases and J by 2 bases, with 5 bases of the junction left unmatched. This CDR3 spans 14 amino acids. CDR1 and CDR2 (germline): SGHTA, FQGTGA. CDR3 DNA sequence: TGTGCCAGCAGCCCTAGCGGCTCTCAAGAGACCCAGTACTTC. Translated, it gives CASSPSGSQETQYF.

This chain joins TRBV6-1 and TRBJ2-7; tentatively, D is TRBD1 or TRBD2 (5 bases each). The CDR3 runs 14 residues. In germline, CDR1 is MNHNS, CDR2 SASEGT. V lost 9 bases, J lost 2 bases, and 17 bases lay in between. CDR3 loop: CASRTVGVTYEQYF. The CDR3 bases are TGTGCCAGTAGAACGGTGGGGGTCACCTACGAGCAGTACTTC.

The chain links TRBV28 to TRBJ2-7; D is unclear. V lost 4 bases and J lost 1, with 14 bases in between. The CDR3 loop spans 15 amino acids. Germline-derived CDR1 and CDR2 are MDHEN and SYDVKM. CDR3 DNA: TGTGCCAGCAGTTCCAATGGCCGGACGTCCTACGAGCAGTACTTC. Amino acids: CASSSNGRTSYEQYF.

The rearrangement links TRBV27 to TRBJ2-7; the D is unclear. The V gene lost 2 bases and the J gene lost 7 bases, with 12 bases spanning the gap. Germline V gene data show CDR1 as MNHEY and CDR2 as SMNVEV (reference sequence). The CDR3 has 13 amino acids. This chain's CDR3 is CASSLGSGVEQYF. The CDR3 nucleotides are TGTGCCAGCAGTTTAGGGTCAGGCGTTGAGCAGTACTTC.

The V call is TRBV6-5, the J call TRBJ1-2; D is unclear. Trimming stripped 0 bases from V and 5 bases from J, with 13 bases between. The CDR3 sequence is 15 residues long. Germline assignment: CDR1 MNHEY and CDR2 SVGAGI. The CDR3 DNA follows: TGTGCCAGCAGTTACTCGGGGTCAGGCTCGTATGGCTACACCTTC. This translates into CASSYSGSGSYGYTF.

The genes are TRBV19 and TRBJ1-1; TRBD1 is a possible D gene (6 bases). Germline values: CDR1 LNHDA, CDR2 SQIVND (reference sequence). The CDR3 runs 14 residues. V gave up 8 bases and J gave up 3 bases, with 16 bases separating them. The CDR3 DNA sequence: TGTGCCAGTTGCCCCGGGACAACAGACACTGAAGCTTTCTTT. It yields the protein CASCPGTTDTEAFF. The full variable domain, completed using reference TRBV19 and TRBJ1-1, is DGGITQSPKYLFRKEGQNVTLSCEQNLNHDAMYWYRQDPGQGLRLIYYSQIVNDFQKGDIAEGYSVSREKKESFPLTVTSAQKNPTAFYLCASCPGTTDTEAFFGQGTRLTVV.